The 24 T cell receptor beta chains listed next were all sequenced from one sample in a study of cytotoxic CD8 clonotypes in ibrutinib-treated CLL. Data came from immunoSEQ multiplex PCR; TCRdb stores just in-frame clones and leaves some out. The sample has approximately 150,000 clones, roughly 84% seen once. The specimen comprised PBMCs, sampled at disease progression, from a patient treated with ibrutinib. These receptors were obtained from a human donor with chronic lymphocytic leukemia.

This clone was picked up one time. The chain is built from TRBV5-8 and TRBJ2-7, with a possible D match to TRBD1 (6 bases). V was cut by 4 bases and J by 3 bases, with 23 bases left in between. CDR1 is SGHTS, CDR2 YDEGEE, per germline. This CDR3 spans 17 amino acids. The CDR3 here is CASSLKPGHDLYYEQYF. DNA of the CDR3: TGTGCCAGCAGCCTCAAGCCGGGACACGATTTATACTACGAGCAGTACTTC.

This chain uses TRBV11-2 with TRBJ2-2; 7 bases match TRBD1. This CDR3 spans 15 amino acids. Germline CDR1 reads SGHAT; CDR2 reads FQNNGV. The J segment lost 3 bases and the V segment lost 5 bases, leaving 6 bases of the junction unmatched. In DNA, the CDR3 is TGTGCCAGCAGCCGTAACGACAGGGACACCGGGGAGCTGTTTTTT. Encoded protein: CASSRNDRDTGELFF.

The genes are TRBV27 and TRBJ2-1; D uncertain. The V and J ends lost 3 bases and 0 bases respectively, with 6 bases between them. Germline V gives CDR1 MNHEY, CDR2 SMNVEV (reference sequence). The CDR3 contains 14 residues. CDR3: CASSFGSSYNEQFF. The CDR3 nucleotides are TGTGCCAGCAGTTTCGGTAGCTCCTACAATGAGCAGTTCTTC.

The gene calls are TRBV13 and TRBJ2-1; 11 nucleotides agree with TRBD2. Germline CDR1 is PRHDT and CDR2 is FYEKMQ (reference sequence). V shed 4 bases, J shed 8 bases, and the junction held 7 bases outside the gene matches. The CDR3 runs 15 residues. CDR3 in amino acids: CASSSRLAGHDEQFF. The CDR3 DNA reads TGTGCCAGCAGCTCGCGACTAGCGGGACATGATGAGCAGTTCTTC.

V usage is TRBV29-1 and J usage is TRBJ1-1, with D possibly matching TRBD1 (5 bases). CDR3 size: 11 residues. V was trimmed by 7 bases and J by 6 bases, leaving 12 bases between them. Germline V lookup: CDR1 SQVTM, CDR2 ANQGSEA. The DNA for the CDR3 is TGCAGCGGGACAAGGGGACCTGAAGCTTTCTTT. It yields the protein CSGTRGPEAFF. The variable domain in full, with the rest retrieved from reference TRBV29-1 and TRBJ1-1, is SAVISQKPSRDICQRGTSLTIQCQVDSQVTMMFWYRQQPGQSLTLIATANQGSEATYESGFVIDKFPISRPNLTFSTLTVSNMSPEDSSIYLCSGTRGPEAFFGQGTRLTVV.

The gene calls are TRBV7-3 and TRBJ2-3; 10 bases fit TRBD2. Germline V gene sequence: CDR1 SGHTA, CDR2 FQGTGA. The CDR3 contains 15 residues. V lost 5 bases and J lost 1; bases outside the gene matches: 3. The CDR3 here is CASSRGTSGTDTQYF. CDR3 DNA: TGTGCCAGCAGCCGAGGGACTAGCGGCACAGATACGCAGTATTTT.

The genes are TRBV5-1 and TRBJ2-2; D uncertain. This CDR3 has 16 amino acids. Germline CDR1 reads SGHRS; CDR2 reads YFSETQ. V was trimmed by 3 bases and J by 2 bases, leaving 14 bases between them. CDR3: CASSSLTISNTGELFF. Written as DNA, the CDR3 is TGCGCCAGCAGCTCCCTGACAATCTCTAACACCGGGGAGCTGTTTTTT. The full variable domain, completed using reference TRBV5-1 and TRBJ2-2, is KAGVTQTPRYLIKTRGQQVTLSCSPISGHRSVSWYQQTPGQGLQFLFEYFSETQRNKGNFPGRFSGRQFSNSRSEMNVSTLELGDSALYLCASSSLTISNTGELFFGEGSRLTVL.

This clone appeared once. This chain joins TRBV10-2 and TRBJ2-3, with D possibly matching TRBD1 (5 bases). Trimming took 4 bases from V and 5 from J, leaving 13 bases between them. Germline CDR1 and CDR2: WSHSY and SAAADI. This CDR3 contains 14 residues. CDR3 residues: CASSGRDWGDTQYF. The CDR3 DNA is TGCGCCAGCAGTGGCAGGGATTGGGGAGATACGCAGTATTTT.

The chain combines TRBV5-4 with TRBJ2-1; D could derive from TRBD1 or TRBD2 (6 bases each). The CDR3 is made up of 15 amino acids. The V gene's germline CDR1 is SGHNT and CDR2 YYREEE (reference sequence). V was trimmed by 4 bases and J by 9 bases, leaving 20 bases between them. CDR3 in amino acids: CASSSKEGGGIEQFF. DNA of the CDR3: TGTGCCAGCAGCAGCAAAGAGGGGGGCGGGATTGAGCAGTTCTTC. The whole variable domain, filled in from reference TRBV5-4 and TRBJ2-1, reads ETGVTQSPTHLIKTRGQQVTLRCSSQSGHNTVSWYQQALGQGPQFIFQYYREEENGRGNFPPRFSGLQFPNYSSELNVNALELDDSALYLCASSSKEGGGIEQFFGPGTRLTVL.

The chain links TRBV14 to TRBJ1-1; 11 positions match TRBD1. Germline loops: CDR1 SGHDN, CDR2 FVKESK. This CDR3 has 18 amino acids. The trim removed 3 bases at V and 4 bases at J, leaving 13 bases unmatched. The CDR3: CASSQGPGQGVKGTEAFF. CDR3 bases: TGTGCCAGCAGCCAGGGCCCGGGACAGGGGGTCAAGGGCACTGAAGCTTTCTTT.

This chain's CDR3 is CASSLGTQVGNEQFF. The DNA for the CDR3 is TGCGCCAGCAGCTTGGGGACCCAGGTGGGCAATGAGCAGTTCTTC. The genes are TRBV5-1 and TRBJ2-1; D unclear. This CDR3 contains 15 residues. Per the germline V gene, CDR1 is SGHRS and CDR2 is YFSETQ. Trimming cost V 0 bases and J 6 bases, with 13 bases left between them.

This rearrangement joins TRBV18 to TRBJ1-2; tentative D call: TRBD1 (5 bases). V lost 6 bases and J lost 4, with 24 bases in between. Per the germline V gene, CDR1 is KGHSH and CDR2 is LQKENI. The CDR3 covers 17 residues. For the CDR3, the DNA is TGTGCCAGCTCCCCCGAGGGGAGGATGGGCCCAAGCTATGGCTACACCTTC. It encodes CASSPEGRMGPSYGYTF.

The chain uses TRBV6-1 and TRBJ2-7; TRBD1 might be the D (6 bases). The CDR3 is made up of 14 amino acids. Germline V gene lookup returns CDR1 MNHNS and CDR2 SASEGT. Deletions cut 7 bases from V and 3 bases from J, with 16 bases between. The CDR3 reads CASTRTGWNYEQYF. As DNA, the CDR3 is TGTGCCAGCACCCGCACAGGGTGGAACTACGAGCAGTACTTC.

This clone was counted only a few times. The CDR3 DNA sequence: TGTGCCAGCAGCGGAATACAGGGGGGGAACTATGGCTACACCTTC. Its translation: CASSGIQGGNYGYTF. This sequence joins TRBV9 and TRBJ1-2; 8 bases line up with TRBD1. Germline values: CDR1 SGDLS, CDR2 YYNGEE. J was trimmed by 2 bases and V by 3 bases; bases with no gene match: 6. CDR3 length equals 15 residues.

The J gene is TRBJ1-1, the V gene TRBV4-3; TRBD1 is a possible D gene (5 bases). The ends were cut back, 1 base at V and 6 bases at J, with 18 bases in the middle. CDR1 is LGHNA, CDR2 YSLEER, per germline. The CDR3 totals 16 residues. The CDR3 DNA sequence: TGCGCCAGCAGCCAAGTAGCGGGGTCGCAGGGAGCTGAAGCTTTCTTT. The encoded protein is CASSQVAGSQGAEAFF.

The chain recombines TRBV29-1 with TRBJ1-1; D gene unclear. Trimming took 7 bases from V and 1 from J, leaving 10 bases between them. CDR1 SQVTM and CDR2 ANQGSEA come from the germline V gene. The CDR3 extends over 12 amino acids. CDR3 protein: CSGERRNTEAFF. In DNA, the CDR3 is TGCAGCGGGGAGCGTCGGAACACTGAAGCTTTCTTT.

V is TRBV28 and J is TRBJ1-1; possibly TRBD1 for D (6 bases). The CDR3 contains 15 residues. CDR1 is MDHEN, CDR2 SYDVKM, per germline. V was cut by 4 bases and J by 3 bases, with 15 bases left in between. The CDR3 protein is CASSSPRGIHTEAFF. CDR3 sequence (DNA): TGTGCCAGCAGTTCACCCAGGGGCATTCACACTGAAGCTTTCTTT.

The chain couples TRBV7-9 to TRBJ1-4; D remains ambiguous. This CDR3 region has 14 residues. Germline lookup yields CDR1 SEHNR and CDR2 FQNEAQ (reference sequence). Trimming stripped 6 bases from V and 2 bases from J, with 10 bases between. CDR3 in DNA: TGTGCCAGCAGACTCGGGCCTACTAATGAAAAACTGTTTTTT. It specifies CASRLGPTNEKLFF.

The CDR3 loop reads CASSSDRILTDTQYF. DNA for the CDR3: TGTGCCAGCAGCTCAGACAGGATCCTCACAGATACGCAGTATTTT. The chain employs TRBV11-3 and TRBJ2-3, with D perhaps TRBD1 (6 bases). Trimming left V 4 bases short and J 2 bases short, with 13 bases between. The CDR3 extends over 15 amino acids. The germline gives CDR1 SGHNT, CDR2 YENEEA.

The genes are TRBV11-2 and TRBJ2-5; D unresolved. The germline V gene has CDR1 SGHAT and CDR2 FQNNGV. V dropped 1 base and J dropped 9 bases, with 18 bases sitting between them. The CDR3 length is 15 residues. Here the CDR3 reads CASSLAGDPTVAQYF. The CDR3 DNA reads TGTGCCAGCAGCTTAGCTGGTGATCCTACGGTGGCCCAGTACTTC.

The chain is built from TRBV9 and TRBJ2-1, with D tentatively TRBD2 (5 bases). The CDR3 contains 12 residues. The ends were cut back, 0 bases at V and 10 bases at J, with 8 bases in the middle. The germline CDR1 and CDR2 sequences are SGDLS and YYNGEE. The CDR3 DNA sequence: TGTGCCAGCAGCGTAGGAGGGCCCGAGCAGTTCTTC. Residues: CASSVGGPEQFF.

This clone has a single count. The chain employs TRBV7-6 and TRBJ1-1; no definite D call. The CDR3 consists of 15 residues. Trimming took 4 bases from V and 0 from J, leaving 12 bases between them. Germline V lookup: CDR1 SGHVS, CDR2 FNYEAQ. The CDR3 DNA sequence: TGTGCCAGCAGCTCAAACAGCCACATGAACACTGAAGCTTTCTTT. Protein product: CASSSNSHMNTEAFF.

The sample holds one count of this clone. This chain joins TRBV6-5 and TRBJ2-1; D might be TRBD1 (5 bases). CDR3 length: 14 residues. Germline V lookup: CDR1 MNHEY, CDR2 SVGAGI. Trimming removed 0 bases at V and 9 bases at J, with 12 bases between. The CDR3 sequence: CASSYSQGYAEQFF. CDR3 nucleotide sequence: TGTGCCAGCAGTTACTCTCAGGGATATGCTGAGCAGTTCTTC.

The chain joins TRBV28 to TRBJ1-1; D not resolved. Per germline, CDR1 MDHEN and CDR2 SYDVKM. Trimming stripped 2 bases from V and 4 bases from J, with 8 bases between. CDR3 length equals 13 residues. In DNA, the CDR3 is TGTGCCAGCAGTTTACGGACTCTCACTGAAGCTTTCTTT. Its translation: CASSLRTLTEAFF.